This T cell receptor beta chain was identified in a study of CXCR3-negative and CXCR3-positive naive CD8 T cells. Turning to the study itself: The total count of TRB reads reached about 150 million, and each library contributed about 1.5 +/- 0.3 million. Study-wide points: Researchers reported similar TRBV-TRBJ usage in naive CXCR3-negative and CXCR3-positive cells, though memory differed.

The germline V gene has CDR1 MDHEN and CDR2 SYDVKM. CDR3 length: 18 residues. The libraries of TRB cDNA were constructed through 5' RACE using UMI labels. TCRdb re-called the 5' RACE reads, yielding one record per CDR3 amino acid sequence without DNA. This repertoire includes about 120,000 distinct CDR3 sequences. Subsets of CD8+ T cells were each sorted in triplicate at 300,000 cells apiece. Regarding this clonotype: Its antigen is still unknown.

This chain uses TRBV28 with TRBJ1-4. Sequenced input: naive CXCR3- CD8+ T cells from blood. Subset meaning: CD45RO-CCR7+CD27+CD95- naive CD8+ T cells lacking CXCR3 (TNR3-). This clonotype was obtained from a human donor in good health. Some clones in this sample may be carry-over from other donors' samples. The CDR3 is CASSPSPTTAGLGEKLFF.